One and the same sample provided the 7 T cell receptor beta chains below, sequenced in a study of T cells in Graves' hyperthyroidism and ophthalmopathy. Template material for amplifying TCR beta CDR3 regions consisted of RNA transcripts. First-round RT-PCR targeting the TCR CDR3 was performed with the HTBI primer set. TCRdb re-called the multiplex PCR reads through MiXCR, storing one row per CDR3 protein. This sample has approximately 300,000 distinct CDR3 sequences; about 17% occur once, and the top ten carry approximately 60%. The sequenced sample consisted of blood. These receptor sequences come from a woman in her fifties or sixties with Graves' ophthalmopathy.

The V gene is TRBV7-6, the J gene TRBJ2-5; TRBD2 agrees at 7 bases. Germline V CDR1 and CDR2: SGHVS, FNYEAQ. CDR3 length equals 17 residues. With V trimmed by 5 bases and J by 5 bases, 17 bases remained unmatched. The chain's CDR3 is CASSLPSRAGEWETQYF. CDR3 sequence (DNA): TGTGCCAGCAGCCTACCTTCCCGCGCGGGGGAATGGGAGACCCAGTACTTC.

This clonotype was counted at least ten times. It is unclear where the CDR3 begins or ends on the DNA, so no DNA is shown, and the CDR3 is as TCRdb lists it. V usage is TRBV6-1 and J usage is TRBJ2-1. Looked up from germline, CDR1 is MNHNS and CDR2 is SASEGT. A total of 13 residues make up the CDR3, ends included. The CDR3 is CASSSSTDNEQFF.

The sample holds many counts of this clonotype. The CDR3 bases are TGCAGTGCGGCCGAACGGGACAAATCCTACGAGCAGTACTTC. This translates into CSAAERDKSYEQYF. The rearrangement joins TRBV20-1 to TRBJ2-7; D might be TRBD1 (6 bases). Trimming shortened V by 6 bases and J by 1 base, and 16 bases separated the two germline ends. Germline V gene data show CDR1 as DFQATT and CDR2 as SNEGSKA (reference sequence). This CDR3 has 14 amino acids.

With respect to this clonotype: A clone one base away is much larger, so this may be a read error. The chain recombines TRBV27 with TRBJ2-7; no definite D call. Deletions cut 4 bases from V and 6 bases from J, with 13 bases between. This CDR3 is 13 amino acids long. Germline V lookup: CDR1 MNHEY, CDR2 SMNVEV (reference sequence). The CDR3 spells CASSSPYSCEQYF. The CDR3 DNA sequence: TGTGCCAGCAGTTCCCCCTACAGCTGCGAGCAGTACTTC.

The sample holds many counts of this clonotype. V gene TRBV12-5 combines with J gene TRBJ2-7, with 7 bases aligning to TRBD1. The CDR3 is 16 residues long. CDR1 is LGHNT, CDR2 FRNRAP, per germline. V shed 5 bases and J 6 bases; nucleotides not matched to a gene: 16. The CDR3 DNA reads TGTGCTAGTGGTCGCACCCCCGGGACAGACAACAGCGAGCAGTACTTC. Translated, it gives CASGRTPGTDNSEQYF.

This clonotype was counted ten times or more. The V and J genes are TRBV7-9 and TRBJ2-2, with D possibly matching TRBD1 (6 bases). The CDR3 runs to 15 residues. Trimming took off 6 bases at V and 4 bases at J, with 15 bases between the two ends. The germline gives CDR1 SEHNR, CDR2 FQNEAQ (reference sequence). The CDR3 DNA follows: TGTGCCAGCAGTCCACAGGGAATGGGCACCGGGGAGCTGTTTTTT. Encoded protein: CASSPQGMGTGELFF.

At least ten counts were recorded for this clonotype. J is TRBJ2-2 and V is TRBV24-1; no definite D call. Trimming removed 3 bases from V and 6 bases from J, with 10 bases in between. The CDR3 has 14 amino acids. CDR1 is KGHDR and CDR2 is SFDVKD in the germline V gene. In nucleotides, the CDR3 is TGTGCCACCAGTGATCCCAACCGGGCCGGGGAGCTGTTTTTT. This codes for CATSDPNRAGELFF.